This T cell receptor beta chain emerged from a study of radiotherapy plus CTLA-4 blockade in lung cancer. TCRdb's table, derived via immunoSEQ multiplex PCR, lists solely in-frame clones and lacks some. The sample records about 88,000 clones, about three quarters being singletons. Germline loops: CDR1 SQVTM, CDR2 ANQGSEA. The CDR3 spans 13 residues. The J segment lost 0 bases and the V segment lost 5 bases, leaving 4 bases of the junction unmatched. Patients in the study, people with chemo-refractory metastatic non-small-cell lung cancer, received focal radiation plus ipilimumab CTLA-4 blockade. The sequencing used peripheral blood, collected from a patient treated with radiotherapy plus ipilimumab. V usage is TRBV29-1 and J usage is TRBJ2-7; 7 bases map to TRBD2. The TCR comes from a human donor with non-small cell lung cancer that progressed on radiotherapy plus ipilimumab. The CDR3 protein is CSVRAGDSYEQYF. CDR3 nucleotides: TGCAGCGTTCGGGCGGGAGACTCCTACGAGCAGTACTTC.